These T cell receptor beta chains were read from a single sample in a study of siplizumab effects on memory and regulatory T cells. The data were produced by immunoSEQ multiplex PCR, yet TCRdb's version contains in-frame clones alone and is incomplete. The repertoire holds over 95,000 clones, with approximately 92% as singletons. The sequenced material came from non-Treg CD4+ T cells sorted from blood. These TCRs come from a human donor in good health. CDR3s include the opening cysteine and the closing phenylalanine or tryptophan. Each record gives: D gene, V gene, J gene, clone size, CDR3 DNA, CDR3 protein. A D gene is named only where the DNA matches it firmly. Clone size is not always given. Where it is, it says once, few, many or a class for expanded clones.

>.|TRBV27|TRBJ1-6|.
TGTGCCAGCAGTTTAGGGACTGATTCACCCCTCCACTTT
CASSLGTDSPLHF
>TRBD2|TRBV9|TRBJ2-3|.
TGTGCCAGCAGCGTAGGACCAGCGGGGGCCCTCCTCGATACGCAGTATTTT
CASSVGPAGALLDTQYF
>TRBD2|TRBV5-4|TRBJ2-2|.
TGTGCCAGCAGCTTCGCTAGCGGGGGGAACACCGGGGAGCTGTTTTTT
CASSFASGGNTGELFF
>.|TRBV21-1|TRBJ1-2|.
TGTGCCAGCAGCAAAGTTCCGGGAAACCCACTGGGCTACACCTTC
CASSKVPGNPLGYTF
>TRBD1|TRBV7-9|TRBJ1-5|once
TGTGCCAGCAGCCCTATGACAGGGGACAATCAGCCCCAGCATTTT
CASSPMTGDNQPQHF
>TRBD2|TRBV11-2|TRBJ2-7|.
TGTGCCAGCAGCTCTAATGCGGGAGCGGTGGACTTC
CASSSNAGAVDF
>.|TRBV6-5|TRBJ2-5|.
TGTGCCAGCAGTTACTCGACGGGGCAGGGCCAAGAGACCCAGTACTTC
CASSYSTGQGQETQYF
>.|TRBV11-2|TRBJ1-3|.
TGTGCCAGCAGCTTTGGGGCTATGTCTGGAAACACCATATATTTT
CASSFGAMSGNTIYF
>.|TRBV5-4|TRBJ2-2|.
TGTGCCAGCAGCTTGGATCTGGGATCCGGGGAGCTGTTTTTT
CASSLDLGSGELFF
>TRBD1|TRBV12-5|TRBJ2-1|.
TGTGCTAGTGGTTTGGAGGGGGCCTTGAATGAGCAGTTCTTC
CASGLEGALNEQFF
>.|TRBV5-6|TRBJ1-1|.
TGTGCCAGCAGCTTGCGGGCTTCTGAAGCTTTCTTT
CASSLRASEAFF
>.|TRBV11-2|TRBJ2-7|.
TGTGCCAGCACCTTGGGGCAGGAGTCCTACGAGCAGTACTTC
CASTLGQESYEQYF
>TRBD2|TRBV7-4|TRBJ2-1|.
TGTGCCAGCTCCCCACTAGCGGACAATGAGCAGTTCTTC
CASSPLADNEQFF
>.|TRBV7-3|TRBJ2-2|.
TGTGCCAGCAGCTTAACGCTACAGACCGGGGAGCTGTTTTTT
CASSLTLQTGELFF
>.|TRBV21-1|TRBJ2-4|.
TGTGCCAGCAGCAAAGCGCTGGGAGGGGAGAACATTCAGTACTTC
CASSKALGGENIQYF
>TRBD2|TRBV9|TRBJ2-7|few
TGTGCCCGCGGACCCGGGCGGGGGAACCACTACGAGCAGTACTTC
CARGPGRGNHYEQYF
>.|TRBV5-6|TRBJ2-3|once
TGTGCCAGCAGCTTGAACGGGCTGGCAAAAGATACGCAGTATTTT
CASSLNGLAKDTQYF
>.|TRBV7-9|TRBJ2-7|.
TGTGCCAGCAGCTCGGGCCCAACCGGCTACGAGCAGTACTTC
CASSSGPTGYEQYF
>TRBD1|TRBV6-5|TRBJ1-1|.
TGTGCCACCTCAGGGACAGGGGAAATGATTGAAGCTTTCTTT
CATSGTGEMIEAFF
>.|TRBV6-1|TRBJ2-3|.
TGTGCCAGCAGTGTTTCTGTTACTAGCACAGATACGCAGTATTTT
CASSVSVTSTDTQYF
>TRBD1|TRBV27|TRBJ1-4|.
TGTGCCAGCAGTTCCCCCGAGACAGGGGATGAAAAACTGTTTTTT
CASSSPETGDEKLFF
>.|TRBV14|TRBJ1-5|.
TGTGCCAGCAGCCAAGTGGTAGGTGGGAGCAATCAGCCCCAGCATTTT
CASSQVVGGSNQPQHF
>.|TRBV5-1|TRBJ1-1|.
TGCGCCAGCAGCTTACAGGGAATTGAAGCTTTCTTT
CASSLQGIEAFF
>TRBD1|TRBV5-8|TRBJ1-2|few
TGTGCCAGCAGCCGGACAGGCCTCTGGGAAGATGGCTACACCTTC
CASSRTGLWEDGYTF
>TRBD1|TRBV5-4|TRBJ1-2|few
TGTGCCAGCAGCGGGACAGACAGGGGGAACTATGGCTACACCTTC
CASSGTDRGNYGYTF
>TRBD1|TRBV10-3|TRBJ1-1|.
TGTGCCATCAGTGAGTCGGTAGGGGGCGTAGCTTTCTTT
CAISESVGGVAFF
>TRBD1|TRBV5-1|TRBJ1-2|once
TGCGCCAGCCACCCGACAGGGGACAATCTCTATGGCTACACCTTC
CASHPTGDNLYGYTF
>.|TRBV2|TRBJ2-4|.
TGTGCCAGCAGTGTGGAGGGTCTTGCCAAAAACATTCAGTACTTC
CASSVEGLAKNIQYF
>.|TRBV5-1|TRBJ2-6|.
TGCGCCAGCCACCCGGGTAGGAGTCGCTCTGGGGCCAACGTCCTGACTTTC
CASHPGRSRSGANVLTF
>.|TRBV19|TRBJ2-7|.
TGTGCCAGTAGTCTCATCGGTGGGAACTACGAGCAGTACTTC
CASSLIGGNYEQYF
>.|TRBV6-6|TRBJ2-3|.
TGTGCCAGCAGCAGAACCCCCGTTTTTAACACAGATACGCAGTATTTT
CASSRTPVFNTDTQYF
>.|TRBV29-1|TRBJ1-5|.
TGCAGCGTTGGAATGGGAAGCAATCAGCCCCAGCATTTT
CSVGMGSNQPQHF
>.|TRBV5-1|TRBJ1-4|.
TGCGCCAGCCATCCCGGGGGCGCAACTAATGAAAAACTGTTTTTT
CASHPGGATNEKLFF